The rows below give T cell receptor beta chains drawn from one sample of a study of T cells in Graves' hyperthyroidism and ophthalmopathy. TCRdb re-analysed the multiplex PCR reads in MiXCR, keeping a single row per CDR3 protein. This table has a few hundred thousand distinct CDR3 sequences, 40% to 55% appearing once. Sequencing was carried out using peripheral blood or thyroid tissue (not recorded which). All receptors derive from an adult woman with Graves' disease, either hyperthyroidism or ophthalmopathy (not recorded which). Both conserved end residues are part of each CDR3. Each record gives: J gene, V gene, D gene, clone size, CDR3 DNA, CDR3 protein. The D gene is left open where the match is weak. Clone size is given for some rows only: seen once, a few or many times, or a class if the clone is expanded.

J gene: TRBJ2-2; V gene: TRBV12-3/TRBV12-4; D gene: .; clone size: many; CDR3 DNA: TGTGCCAGCAGAAAGGACGGGAACACCGGGGAGCTGTTTTTT; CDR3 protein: CASRKDGNTGELFF
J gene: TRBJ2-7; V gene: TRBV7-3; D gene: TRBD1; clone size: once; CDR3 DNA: TGTGCCAGCAGCTTATGGCAGGGGGTAGGTGAGCAGTACTTC; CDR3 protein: CASSLWQGVGEQYF
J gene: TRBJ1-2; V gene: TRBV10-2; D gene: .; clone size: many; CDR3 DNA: TGCGCCAGCATGACAGACGCGTATGGCTACACCTTC; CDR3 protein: CASMTDAYGYTF
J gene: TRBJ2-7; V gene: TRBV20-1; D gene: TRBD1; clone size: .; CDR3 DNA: TGCAGTGCTAGGGGGACAGGGTCGGGGGAGCAGTACTTC; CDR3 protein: CSARGTGSGEQYF
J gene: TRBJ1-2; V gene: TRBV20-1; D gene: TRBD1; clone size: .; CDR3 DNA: TGCAGTGCGGAGAGAGGGACAGGGGGTAATGGCTACACCTTC; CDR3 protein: CSAERGTGGNGYTF
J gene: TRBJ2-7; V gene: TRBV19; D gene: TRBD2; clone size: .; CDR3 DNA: TGTGCCAGTAGTCCCCGAGTTGGCGGGGGCTACGAGCAGTACTTC; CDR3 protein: CASSPRVGGGYEQYF
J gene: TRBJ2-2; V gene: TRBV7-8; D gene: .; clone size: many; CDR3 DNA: TGTGCCAGCAGCTCCAATGGACTAACCGGGGAGCTGTTTTTT; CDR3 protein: CASSSNGLTGELFF
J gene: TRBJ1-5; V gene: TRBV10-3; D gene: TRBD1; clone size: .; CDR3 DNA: TGTGCAATTTGGGACAGAAATCAGCCCCAGCATTTT; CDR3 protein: CAIWDRNQPQHF
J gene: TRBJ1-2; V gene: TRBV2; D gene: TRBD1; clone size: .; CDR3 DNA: TGTGCCAGCATCGTGGGACAGTTGTATGGCTACACCTTC; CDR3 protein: CASIVGQLYGYTF
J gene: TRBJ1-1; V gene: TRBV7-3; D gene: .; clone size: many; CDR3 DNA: TGTGCCAGCAGCCGGGACGCCGACACTGAAGCTTTCTTT; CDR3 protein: CASSRDADTEAFF
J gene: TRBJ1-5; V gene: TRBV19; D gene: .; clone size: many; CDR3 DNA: TGTGCCAGTAGTATTGAGGGGGGGGGCCGCAATCAGCCCCAGCATTTT; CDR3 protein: CASSIEGGGRNQPQHF
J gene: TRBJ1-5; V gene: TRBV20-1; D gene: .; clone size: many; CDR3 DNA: TGCAGTGCTCCCCCGTCAGGGCAGCCCCAGCATTTT; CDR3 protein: CSAPPSGQPQHF
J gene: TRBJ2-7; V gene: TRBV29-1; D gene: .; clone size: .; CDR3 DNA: TGCAGCGTTTGGGGAGAGGTCCACGAGCAGTACTTC; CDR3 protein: CSVWGEVHEQYF
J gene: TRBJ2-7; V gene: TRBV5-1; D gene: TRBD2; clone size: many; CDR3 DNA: TGCGCCAGCAGCTTGGATAGCGGGGTTTACGAGCAGTACTTC; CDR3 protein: CASSLDSGVYEQYF
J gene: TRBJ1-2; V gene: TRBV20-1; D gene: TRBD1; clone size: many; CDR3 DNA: TGCAGTGCAATTCCGAAGACAGGGAAAGGGTATGGCTACACCTTC; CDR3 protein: CSAIPKTGKGYGYTF
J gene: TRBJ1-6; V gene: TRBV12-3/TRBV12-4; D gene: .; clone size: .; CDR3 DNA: TGTGCCAGCAGTCCTGAAACGGTTTCACCCCTCCACTTT; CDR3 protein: CASSPETVSPLHF
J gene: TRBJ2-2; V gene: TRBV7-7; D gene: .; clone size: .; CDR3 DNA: TGTGCTACGTTCGGAGAGGAGCTGTTTTTT; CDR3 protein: CATFGEELFF
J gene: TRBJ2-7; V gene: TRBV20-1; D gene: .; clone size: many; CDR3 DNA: TGCAGTGCTAGGGGGCCCTACGAGCAGTACTTC; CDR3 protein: CSARGPYEQYF
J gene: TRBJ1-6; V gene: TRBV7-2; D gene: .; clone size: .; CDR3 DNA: TGTGCCAGCAGCTTAGCGAGCGGCAGGAATTCGCCCCTCCACTTT; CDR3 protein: CASSLASGRNSPLHF
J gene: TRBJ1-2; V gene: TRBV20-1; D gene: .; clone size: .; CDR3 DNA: TGCAGTGCTAGATGGGACGCCGGTTATGGCTACACCTTC; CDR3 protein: CSARWDAGYGYTF
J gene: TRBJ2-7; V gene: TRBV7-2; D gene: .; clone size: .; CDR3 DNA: TGTGCCAGCAGCCAGGCCCCCGGGGGCCCCTACGAGCAGTACTTC; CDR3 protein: CASSQAPGGPYEQYF
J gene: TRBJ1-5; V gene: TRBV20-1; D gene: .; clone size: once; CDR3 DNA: TGCAGTGCTAGAGTTTTTAGTTCGGTTCCCAATCAGCCCCAGCATTTT; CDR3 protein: CSARVFSSVPNQPQHF
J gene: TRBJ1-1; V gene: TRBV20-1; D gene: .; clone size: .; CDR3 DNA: TGCAGTGCTAGTTTGCCAACGGGGACTGAAGCTTTCTTT; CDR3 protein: CSASLPTGTEAFF
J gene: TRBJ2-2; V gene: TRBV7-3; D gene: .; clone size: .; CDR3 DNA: TGTGCCAGCAGCTTCCAGGTGATGAACACCGGGGAGCTGTCTTGG; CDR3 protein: CASSFQVMNTGELSW
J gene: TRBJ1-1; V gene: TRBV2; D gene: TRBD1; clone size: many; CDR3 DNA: TGTGCCAGCAGCGCCGGGACAGGTCGACCTGAAGCTTTCTTT; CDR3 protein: CASSAGTGRPEAFF
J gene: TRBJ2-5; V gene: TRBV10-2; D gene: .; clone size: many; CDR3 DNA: TGCGCCAGCAATGCACACTCCCTCGGGACCCAGTACTTC; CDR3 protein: CASNAHSLGTQYF
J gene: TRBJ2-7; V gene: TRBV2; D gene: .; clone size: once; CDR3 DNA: TGTGCCAGCAGGGAGGGGAGGGGGTACGAGCAGTACTTC; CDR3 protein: CASREGRGYEQYF